The text below deals with one T cell receptor (beta chain). Antigen: not known. The sample comes from a study of graft-versus-host responses after intestinal transplantation. As for the study in general: Induction with anti-thymocyte globulin, then tacrolimus and steroids for approximately three years, was given to all recipients.

Whole-study findings and limits: Some patients had graft-donor T cell macrochimerism, and their allografts showed high graft-versus-host to host-versus-graft clonal ratios.

Method: immunoSEQ multiplex PCR; TCRdb's copy keeps in-frame clones and lacks some. The sample records tens of thousands of clones, around nine tenths being singletons. Trimming shortened V by 6 bases and J by 6 bases, and 12 bases separated the two germline ends. CDR3 length equals 13 residues. Germline V gene lookup returns CDR1 MNHNY and CDR2 SVGAGI (reference sequence). Sequencing was performed on unstimulated CD4+ T cells sorted from spleen or lymph node cells, taken before intestinal transplant. The rearrangement uses TRBV6-6 and TRBJ2-1; a weak D match, TRBD2 (5 bases). The sequence was obtained from a human donor who received an intestinal transplant. In nucleotides, the CDR3 is TGTGCCAGCAGGGAACTAGTGACCAATGAGCAGTTCTTC. This codes for CASRELVTNEQFF.